The 27 T cell receptor beta chains below were found in one sample sequenced in a study of blood T cell repertoires in COVID-19. Only in-frame clones appear in the TCRdb table, and some are missing; sequencing was by immunoSEQ multiplex PCR. The sample yields approximately 290,000 clones, around 88% seen once. The specimen sequenced was peripheral blood. Receptors were obtained from a man younger than 40 with acute or convalescent COVID-19.

This sequence joins TRBV28 and TRBJ1-1; D gene unclear. V shed 6 bases and J shed 0 bases, with 14 bases lying between them. The CDR3 totals 15 residues. Germline-derived CDR1 and CDR2 are MDHEN and SYDVKM. The CDR3 here is CASSPTGIVNTEAFF. For the CDR3, the DNA is TGTGCCAGCAGCCCAACGGGGATAGTGAACACTGAAGCTTTCTTT.

V gene TRBV5-1 combines with J gene TRBJ1-1; D is ambiguous. Trimming pared 4 bases from V and 4 bases from J, leaving 14 bases between. The CDR3 loop spans 14 amino acids. The germline V gene encodes CDR1 SGHRS and CDR2 YFSETQ. Written as DNA, the CDR3 is TGCGCCAGCAGCGAGCCGAGGGCTGCCACTGAAGCTTTCTTT. Translation gives CASSEPRAATEAFF.

The chain couples TRBV9 to TRBJ1-6; TRBD1 matches 9 bases. V shed 6 bases and J 9 bases; nucleotides not matched to a gene: 13. CDR1 SGDLS and CDR2 YYNGEE come from the germline V gene. The CDR3 consists of 16 residues. CDR3 coding DNA: TGTGCCAGCACCCGAGGGACAGGGATAGAAAGTTCACCCCTCCACTTT. It specifies CASTRGTGIESSPLHF.

The gene calls are TRBV5-5 and TRBJ1-5; a weak D match, TRBD1 (5 bases). CDR3 length: 14 residues. V gave up 4 bases and J gave up 3 bases, with 11 bases separating them. CDR1 SGHKS and CDR2 YYEKEE come from the germline V gene (reference sequence). The CDR3 loop is CASSRAGINQPQHF. CDR3 nucleotide sequence: TGTGCCAGCAGCCGGGCAGGGATCAATCAGCCCCAGCATTTT.

The rearrangement joins TRBV5-1 to TRBJ1-1, with 7 bases matching TRBD1. The J segment lost 4 bases and the V segment lost 2 bases, leaving 5 bases of the junction unmatched. This CDR3 has 14 amino acids. CDR1 is SGHRS and CDR2 is YFSETQ in the germline V gene. Written as DNA, the CDR3 is TGCGCCAGCAGCTTTGCAGGGGGGATCACTGAAGCTTTCTTT. Amino acids: CASSFAGGITEAFF.

V is TRBV4-2 and J is TRBJ2-7; D is perhaps TRBD2 (5 bases). Per germline, CDR1 LGHNA and CDR2 YNFKEQ. The germline V and J ends were trimmed by 0 bases and 0 bases, with 12 bases remaining between them. The CDR3 consists of 16 residues. CDR3 coding DNA: TGTGCCAGCAGCCAAGAGGGTGGAGAGGGCTCCTACGAGCAGTACTTC. It specifies CASSQEGGEGSYEQYF.

Here the CDR3 reads CASSLRSGDQPQHF. The CDR3 nucleotides are TGCGCCAGCAGCTTGAGGTCAGGGGACCAGCCCCAGCATTTT. This sequence joins TRBV5-1 and TRBJ1-5; D may be TRBD1 (6 bases). V gave up 1 base and J gave up 7 bases, with 12 bases separating them. The CDR3 is 14 amino acids. CDR1 and CDR2 (germline): SGHRS, YFSETQ.

This clone occurred once. The chain couples TRBV3-1 (or the pseudogene TRBV3-2) to TRBJ1-3, with 7 bases matching TRBD1. The CDR3 is 14 amino acids. In germline, CDR1 is LGHDT, CDR2 YNNKEL (reference sequence). Trimming at V came to 4 bases and at J to 3 bases, leaving 3 bases not matched to a gene. The CDR3 coding sequence is TGTGCCAGCAGCCCCGCAGGGGGTGGAAACACCATATATTTT. It encodes CASSPAGGGNTIYF.

The chain joins TRBV27 to TRBJ1-4; possibly TRBD1 for D (5 bases). This CDR3 has 14 residues. V was shortened by 4 bases and J by 7 bases, with 13 bases between the two germline ends. Germline V gene sequence: CDR1 MNHEY, CDR2 SMNVEV (reference sequence). This chain's CDR3 is CASSYRGRFEKLFF. The CDR3 bases are TGTGCCAGCAGTTATAGGGGCAGATTTGAAAAACTGTTTTTT.

The chain has TRBV7-9 and TRBJ1-4; no reliable D call. This CDR3 spans 15 amino acids. CDR1 and CDR2 (germline): SEHNR, FQNEAQ (reference sequence). V shed 1 base and J shed 8 bases, with 14 bases lying between them. The CDR3 DNA is TGTGCCAGCAGCTTAGGGGGAGGGCTGGAGGAAAAACTGTTTTTT. Translated, it gives CASSLGGGLEEKLFF.

The count of this clone is one. The genes are TRBV19 and TRBJ1-6; D not resolved. With 7 bases removed from V and 9 bases from J, the gap between germline ends came to 19 bases. The CDR3 covers 15 residues. Germline loops: CDR1 LNHDA, CDR2 SQIVND (reference sequence). CDR3: CASTLDSPIRSPLHF. The DNA of the CDR3 is TGTGCCAGTACTCTGGACTCTCCGATTCGTTCACCCCTCCACTTT.

The rearrangement uses TRBV19 and TRBJ1-1; TRBD1 matches 7 bases. CDR3 length equals 15 residues. The germline V gene encodes CDR1 LNHDA and CDR2 SQIVND (reference sequence). The V and J ends lost 6 bases and 3 bases, in that order; junction bases with no gene match: 10. The chain's CDR3 is CASSLDRYGDTEAFF. CDR3 coding DNA: TGTGCCAGTAGCCTGGACAGGTACGGTGACACTGAAGCTTTCTTT.

The gene calls are TRBV7-3 and TRBJ2-3; 9 bases are a match to TRBD1. The germline gives CDR1 SGHTA, CDR2 FQGTGA. V gave up 4 bases and J gave up 5 bases; unmatched junction bases: 4. CDR3 size: 14 residues. The CDR3 loop is CASSSTGGIDTQYF. The CDR3 bases are TGTGCCAGCAGCTCCACAGGGGGCATAGATACGCAGTATTTT.

The chain combines TRBV10-3 with TRBJ2-3; a weak D match, TRBD2 (6 bases). The germline V and J ends were trimmed by 3 bases and 1 base, with 8 bases remaining between them. The CDR3 consists of 14 residues. Looked up from germline, CDR1 is ENHRY and CDR2 is SYGVKD. CDR3 region: CAISDTGGTDTQYF. CDR3 DNA sequence: TGTGCCATCAGTGACACGGGGGGCACAGATACGCAGTATTTT.

V usage is TRBV3-1 (or the pseudogene TRBV3-2) and J usage is TRBJ1-4; TRBD1 matches at 7 bases. The CDR3 extends over 16 amino acids. Trimming at V came to 5 bases and at J to 4 bases, leaving 10 bases not matched to a gene. Germline V gene lookup returns CDR1 LGHDT and CDR2 YNNKEL (reference sequence). This CDR3 is CASSSRGTVNNEKLFF. CDR3 bases: TGTGCCAGCAGCTCAAGAGGGACAGTAAATAATGAAAAACTGTTTTTT.

The genes are TRBV7-9 and TRBJ2-3; 9 bases are shared with TRBD1. The germline CDR1 and CDR2 sequences are SEHNR and FQNEAQ (reference sequence). The CDR3 loop spans 19 amino acids. V was clipped by 4 bases and J by 6 bases; unmatched bases: 20. This CDR3 reads CASSSGTGRASGPGDTQYF. CDR3 in DNA: TGTGCCAGCAGCTCCGGGACAGGGCGGGCTAGCGGCCCCGGGGATACGCAGTATTTT.

V is TRBV7-9 and J is TRBJ2-7, with TRBD1 matching 9 bases. The CDR3 covers 15 residues. With 4 bases clipped from V and 2 bases from J, the junction kept 6 bases outside the gene matches. Per germline, CDR1 SEHNR and CDR2 FQNEAQ (reference sequence). The CDR3 DNA reads TGTGCCAGCAGCTCAAACAGGGGGCCAGCCTACGAGCAGTACTTC. This sequence encodes CASSSNRGPAYEQYF.

The chain is built from TRBV5-1 and TRBJ1-6; 8 nucleotides line up with TRBD1. Trimming removed 0 bases from V and 9 bases from J; junction bases left unmatched: 5. Germline CDR1 and CDR2: SGHRS and YFSETQ. This CDR3 is 15 amino acids long. CDR3: CASSLAQGASSPLHF. The CDR3 DNA reads as TGCGCCAGCAGCTTGGCGCAGGGGGCGAGTTCACCCCTCCACTTT.

The chain has TRBV9 and TRBJ2-3; no clear D. Germline CDR1 is SGDLS and CDR2 is YYNGEE. The CDR3 extends over 15 amino acids. V was cut by 0 bases and J by 0 bases, with 8 bases left in between. The CDR3 is CASSVAPTSTDTQYF. For the CDR3, the DNA is TGTGCCAGCAGCGTAGCTCCAACTAGCACAGATACGCAGTATTTT.

The CDR3 sequence: CASSLDGGGTGELFF. In DNA, the CDR3 is TGTGCCAGCAGCTTGGACGGGGGGGGCACCGGGGAGCTGTTTTTT. The V call is TRBV5-4, the J call TRBJ2-2, with 8 bases that match TRBD2. Unmatched junction bases numbered 2, after V lost 0 bases and J lost 4 bases. The CDR3 is 15 residues long. CDR1 SGHNT and CDR2 YYREEE come from the germline V gene (reference sequence).

V is TRBV19 and J is TRBJ1-3; D is perhaps TRBD1 (5 bases). Trimming removed 1 base at V and 0 bases at J, with 7 bases between. The CDR3 covers 15 residues. Germline CDR1 and CDR2: LNHDA and SQIVND (reference sequence). The CDR3 DNA is TGTGCCAGTAGTATAGTAACAGGCTCTGGAAACACCATATATTTT. As protein: CASSIVTGSGNTIYF. The full variable domain, with the rest looked up from reference TRBV19 and TRBJ1-3, is DGGITQSPKYLFRKEGQNVTLSCEQNLNHDAMYWYRQDPGQGLRLIYYSQIVNDFQKGDIAEGYSVSREKKESFPLTVTSAQKNPTAFYLCASSIVTGSGNTIYFGEGSWLTVV.

The chain joins TRBV28 to TRBJ1-1, with TRBD1 matching 7 bases. There are 18 residues in the CDR3. The V and J ends lost 1 base and 1 base, in that order; junction bases with no gene match: 12. The germline CDR1 and CDR2 sequences are MDHEN and SYDVKM. The CDR3 DNA reads as TGTGCCAGCAGTTTATCCTATACGCTACAGGGGTGGAACACTGAAGCTTTCTTT. Residues: CASSLSYTLQGWNTEAFF.

This clone was detected only a few times. The chain employs TRBV6-6 and TRBJ1-5, with D hard to call. Germline loops: CDR1 MNHNY, CDR2 SVGAGI (reference sequence). Trimming shortened V by 7 bases and J by 1 base, and 14 bases separated the two germline ends. This CDR3 region has 15 residues. The CDR3 loop reads CASKKGGYSNQPQHF. CDR3 bases: TGTGCCAGCAAGAAAGGCGGGTACAGCAATCAGCCCCAGCATTTT.

The chain uses TRBV5-1 and TRBJ2-7, with a possible D match to TRBD2 (6 bases). From germline, CDR1 is SGHRS and CDR2 YFSETQ. V lost 2 bases, J lost 5 bases, and 14 bases lay in between. The CDR3 loop spans 14 amino acids. The DNA of the CDR3 is TGCGCCAGCAGCTTCAGGCGGGGTAGTGACGAGCAGTACTTC. Its translation: CASSFRRGSDEQYF. Filled out from reference TRBV5-1 and TRBJ2-7, the complete variable domain reads KAGVTQTPRYLIKTRGQQVTLSCSPISGHRSVSWYQQTPGQGLQFLFEYFSETQRNKGNFPGRFSGRQFSNSRSEMNVSTLELGDSALYLCASSFRRGSDEQYFGPGTRLTVT.

V is TRBV3-1 (or the pseudogene TRBV3-2) and J is TRBJ2-1; 11 bases match TRBD2. CDR1 is LGHDT and CDR2 is YNNKEL in the germline V gene (reference sequence). The junction had 11 bases not matched to a gene; V was cut back by 0 bases and J by 10 bases. CDR3 length: 17 amino acids. This CDR3 is CASSQEGEAGTSGEQFF. CDR3 DNA sequence: TGTGCCAGCAGCCAAGAGGGGGAGGCAGGGACTAGCGGCGAGCAGTTCTTC.

In this sample, this clone turned up once. This chain uses TRBV6-6 with TRBJ2-7, with 7 nucleotides matching TRBD1. This CDR3 is built from 17 residues. After removal of 5 bases from V and 4 bases from J, the junction contained 17 bases not matched to a gene. The V gene's germline CDR1 is MNHNY and CDR2 SVGAGI (reference sequence). The CDR3 spells CASSHTPYRGLGYEQYF. The CDR3, as DNA: TGTGCCAGCAGTCACACCCCATACAGGGGTTTAGGATACGAGCAGTACTTC.

The V and J genes are TRBV6-5 and TRBJ1-1, with D unclear. This CDR3 is built from 15 residues. CDR1 and CDR2 from the germline V gene are MNHEY and SVGAGI. Trimming stripped 2 bases from V and 4 bases from J, with 14 bases between. CDR3 coding DNA: TGTGCCAGCAGTTACGGAGGGAACCCGAGCACTGAAGCTTTCTTT. This translates into CASSYGGNPSTEAFF.